The sequence of this T cell receptor (beta chain) was determined in a study of blood T cell repertoires in COVID-19. Across the whole study: Italy, Spain and the United States were the sources of the convalescent and acute COVID-19 samples. T cells, B-cell-depleted T cells, or PBMCs supplied cDNA or gDNA.

Original methodology: Scientists estimated how many nucleated cells there were by amplifying reference gene primers. Data came from immunoSEQ multiplex PCR; TCRdb stores just in-frame clones and leaves some out. The V and J calls and the clone size are those of that table, but D and trimming were determined from the DNA. The repertoire holds about 35,000 clones, approximately 81% seen once, with approximately 36% in the top ten. Germline loops: CDR1 MNHEY, CDR2 SMNVEV (reference sequence). The junction had 7 bases not matched to a gene; V was cut back by 6 bases and J by 2 bases. The CDR3 is 17 amino acids.

The chain is built from TRBV27 and TRBJ2-2; 12 nucleotides agree with TRBD1. The TCR originated in an elderly man with acute or convalescent COVID-19. The sequenced material came from peripheral blood. The DNA for the CDR3 is TGTGCCAGCAGAGGGCGGGACAGGGGGCTAAACACCGGGGAGCTGTTTTTT. Its protein product is CASRGRDRGLNTGELFF.